This is a list of T cell receptor beta chains from one sample in a study of blood T cell repertoires in COVID-19. Repertoires were generated with immunoSEQ multiplex PCR, while TCRdb's copy carries only in-frame clones and drops some. Found here are tens of thousands of clones, around 91% of them singletons; the top ten hold roughly 19%. The sequencing sample was made of peripheral blood. These receptors were collected from a man older than 75 with acute or convalescent COVID-19. The CDR3 runs from the conserved cysteine through the conserved F or W. The order of the fields is D gene, V gene, J gene, clone size, CDR3 protein, CDR3 DNA. The D gene is left open where the match is weak. Clone size is shown for a subset of rows, as once, few, many or a class of expanded clone.

-	TRBV5-1	TRBJ2-3	-	CASSPVYRETDTQYF	TGCGCCAGCAGCCCTGTGTACAGGGAAACAGATACGCAGTATTTT
TRBD2	TRBV19	TRBJ2-5	-	CASGEGTQYF	TGTGCCAGTGGGGAGGGGACCCAGTACTTC
-	TRBV7-6	TRBJ2-5	once	CASSLEGRRDQYF	TGTGCCAGCAGCTTAGAGGGGCGGAGGGACCAGTACTTC
-	TRBV3-1/TRBV3-2	TRBJ1-3	-	CASSQDYRAGNTIYF	TGTGCCAGCAGCCAAGATTACAGGGCTGGAAACACCATATATTTT
-	TRBV27	TRBJ2-2	-	CASSLRRGYNTGELFF	TGTGCCAGCAGTTTAAGGAGGGGATACAACACCGGGGAGCTGTTTTTT
TRBD2	TRBV5-1	TRBJ2-3	-	CASSLGSGGPTDTQYF	TGCGCCAGCAGCTTAGGTAGCGGGGGCCCCACAGATACGCAGTATTTT
-	TRBV2	TRBJ1-5	-	CASSQGGDQPQHF	TGTGCCAGCAGCCAAGGGGGGGATCAGCCCCAGCATTTT
TRBD2	TRBV10-2	TRBJ2-1	once	CASRDSGGPWEQFF	TGCGCCAGCAGAGATAGCGGGGGCCCTTGGGAGCAGTTCTTC
-	TRBV27	TRBJ1-5	-	CASSLFPPLRDKGDQPQHF	TGTGCCAGCAGTTTATTCCCCCCCCTCAGGGACAAGGGGGATCAGCCCCAGCATTTT
-	TRBV24-1	TRBJ2-5	-	CATSDAMSETQYF	TGTGCCACCAGTGATGCGATGAGCGAGACCCAGTACTTC
TRBD1	TRBV28	TRBJ1-1	-	CASSLGGQGIVGTEAFF	TGTGCCAGCAGTTTGGGGGGACAGGGGATCGTGGGCACTGAAGCTTTCTTT
-	TRBV6-4	TRBJ2-2	-	CASSLGRAGTGELFF	TGTGCCAGCAGCCTGGGTAGGGCGGGCACCGGGGAGCTGTTTTTT
TRBD1	TRBV12-5	TRBJ1-1	-	CASGLDRVSEAFF	TGTGCTAGTGGCCTTGACAGGGTCTCTGAAGCTTTCTTT
-	TRBV10-3	TRBJ2-1	once	CAISEQVNNEQFF	TGTGCCATCAGTGAGCAGGTGAACAATGAGCAGTTCTTC
-	TRBV7-2	TRBJ1-1	-	CASSSLGTGEAFF	TGTGCCAGCAGCTCATTAGGTACGGGAGAAGCTTTCTTT
-	TRBV5-1	TRBJ2-7	-	CASSTGQPRITYEQYF	TGCGCCAGCAGCACCGGACAGCCGAGGATCACCTACGAGCAGTACTTC
TRBD1	TRBV6-5	TRBJ1-5	once	CASSRGTGGNQPQHF	TGTGCCAGCAGTCGGGGGACAGGGGGCAATCAGCCCCAGCATTTT
-	TRBV11-3	TRBJ2-1	-	CASSLGGLYNEQFF	TGTGCCAGCAGCTTGGGGGGTCTATACAATGAGCAGTTCTTC
-	TRBV7-6	TRBJ1-4	-	CASSLGMDRFNEKLFF	TGTGCCAGCAGCTTAGGAATGGACAGATTTAATGAAAAACTGTTTTTT
TRBD1	TRBV6-5	TRBJ1-1	-	CASSTGVMNTEAFF	TGTGCCAGCAGCACAGGGGTAATGAACACTGAAGCTTTCTTT
TRBD2	TRBV5-1	TRBJ2-5	-	CASSLREGFREEETQYF	TGCGCCAGCAGCTTGAGGGAGGGATTCCGGGAGGAAGAGACCCAGTACTTC
-	TRBV29-1	TRBJ1-2	-	CSVDGFGGELGLSGYGYTF	TGCAGCGTTGATGGCTTTGGAGGGGAGTTGGGGCTTTCCGGCTATGGCTACACCTTC
-	TRBV29-1	TRBJ2-1	-	CSVSSSLHNEQFF	TGCAGCGTTTCCTCTAGCCTCCACAATGAGCAGTTCTTC
-	TRBV11-2	TRBJ2-7	once	CASSLGPVPSEQYF	TGTGCCAGCAGCTTAGGCCCAGTCCCTAGCGAGCAGTACTTC